These T cell receptor beta chains were read from a single sample in a study of blood T cell repertoires in COVID-19. This table comes from immunoSEQ multiplex PCR, and its TCRdb copy is limited to in-frame clones, with some not included. The sample carries some 110,000 clones, roughly 90% recorded once. Sequencing was carried out using peripheral blood. The receptors come from a man aged 65-85 years who had recovered from COVID-19. CDR3s include the opening cysteine and the closing phenylalanine or tryptophan. A D gene is named only where the DNA matches it firmly. Clone size appears in some rows only: once, few, many, or a class for an expanded clone.

V gene	J gene	clone size	D gene	CDR3 DNA	CDR3 protein
TRBV6-5	TRBJ1-1	-	-	TGTGCCAGCAGTTGGGGGGTCGGTACTGAAGCTTTCTTT	CASSWGVGTEAFF
TRBV20-1	TRBJ2-7	-	TRBD2	TGCAGTGCTAGTTTTAGCGGGAGCTCGGGGGAGCAGTACTTC	CSASFSGSSGEQYF
TRBV6-2/TRBV6-3	TRBJ1-5	-	TRBD1	TGTGCCAGCAGTTACGGGGACAGGGTCCAGCCCCAGCATTTT	CASSYGDRVQPQHF
TRBV30	TRBJ2-5	-	TRBD2	TGTGCCTGGAGTTGGGGACTAGTACGAGAGACCCAGTACTTC	CAWSWGLVRETQYF
TRBV4-1	TRBJ2-2	-	TRBD1	TGCGCCAGCAGCCAAGATTGGACAGGGGAGGACACCGGGGAGCTGTTTTTT	CASSQDWTGEDTGELFF
TRBV4-2	TRBJ2-7	-	TRBD1	TGTGCCAGCAGCCAAAACGCGTTACGGGACAGCTCCTACGAGCAGTACTTC	CASSQNALRDSSYEQYF
TRBV6-5	TRBJ2-1	once	TRBD2	TGTGCCAGCAGCCAAGCGGGGGCGTACAATGAGCAGTTCTTC	CASSQAGAYNEQFF
TRBV18	TRBJ1-1	many	-	TGTGCCAGCTCACCCAACGGGGGTGAAGCTTTCTTT	CASSPNGGEAFF
TRBV11-1	TRBJ1-1	-	-	TGTGCCAGCAGCTTATTGTGGACAGCGAACACTGAAGCTTTCTTT	CASSLLWTANTEAFF
TRBV7-9	TRBJ1-1	few	-	TGTGCCAGCAGTTCACCCAACAGGGACGGGGAAGCTTTCTTT	CASSSPNRDGEAFF
TRBV7-9	TRBJ2-3	-	-	TGTGCCAGCAGCTTAGGTCAGGGTGTGGATACGCAGTATTTT	CASSLGQGVDTQYF
TRBV15	TRBJ2-7	once	TRBD1	TGTGCCACCAGCAGAGAGGGACAGGGGGCCTACGAGCAGTACTTC	CATSREGQGAYEQYF
TRBV2	TRBJ2-5	-	TRBD2	TGTGCCAGCAGTGGACTAGCGGGGCCCCTAGGGACCCAGTACTTC	CASSGLAGPLGTQYF
TRBV7-3	TRBJ2-3	-	TRBD2	TGTGCCAGCAGCTTACTAGCGACTAGCGGGGGTTCGGCAGATACGCAGTATTTT	CASSLLATSGGSADTQYF
TRBV10-2	TRBJ1-5	few	-	TGCGCCAGCAGTGGGGGGGGCAATCAGCCCCAGCATTTT	CASSGGGNQPQHF
TRBV20-1	TRBJ2-6	-	-	TGCAGTGCTAGTAAAGGGGTTGGGGCCAACGTCCTGACTTTC	CSASKGVGANVLTF
TRBV4-1	TRBJ2-6	-	-	TGCGCCAGCAGCCAAGCGGGTTCTGGGGCCAACGTCCTGACTTTC	CASSQAGSGANVLTF
TRBV5-1	TRBJ2-1	-	-	TGCGCCAGCAGCAATCCGACTGTTCTCTCCTACAATGAGCAGTTCTTC	CASSNPTVLSYNEQFF
TRBV4-1	TRBJ1-1	-	-	TGCGCCAGCTCCTCGCCAGGGCTTTCGGCTGAAGCTTTCTTT	CASSSPGLSAEAFF
TRBV18	TRBJ1-3	-	-	TGTGCCAGCTCACCAGACAGAACCTCTGGAAACACCATATATTTT	CASSPDRTSGNTIYF
TRBV27	TRBJ2-7	few	TRBD1	TGTGCCAGCAGATTTTCTCCGGGGACAGGGTTACTCTACGAGCAGTACTTC	CASRFSPGTGLLYEQYF
TRBV3-1/TRBV3-2	TRBJ2-2	-	-	TGTGCCAGCAGCCCACCGGGACATTACTCACTCGCGGACACCGGGGAGCTGTTTTTT	CASSPPGHYSLADTGELFF
TRBV5-1	TRBJ2-5	-	-	TGCGCCAGCAGCCACCGGGTCTCTTTCCAAGAGACCCAGTACTTC	CASSHRVSFQETQYF